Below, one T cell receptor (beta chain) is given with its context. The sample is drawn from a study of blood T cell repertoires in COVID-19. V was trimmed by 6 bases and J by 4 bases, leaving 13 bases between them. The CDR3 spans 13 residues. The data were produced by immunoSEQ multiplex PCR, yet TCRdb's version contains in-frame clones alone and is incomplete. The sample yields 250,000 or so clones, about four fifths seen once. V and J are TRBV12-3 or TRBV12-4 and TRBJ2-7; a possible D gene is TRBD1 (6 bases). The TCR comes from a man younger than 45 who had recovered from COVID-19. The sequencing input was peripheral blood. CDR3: CASSPNRVYEQYF. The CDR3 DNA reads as TGTGCCAGCAGCCCTAACAGGGTTTACGAGCAGTACTTC.